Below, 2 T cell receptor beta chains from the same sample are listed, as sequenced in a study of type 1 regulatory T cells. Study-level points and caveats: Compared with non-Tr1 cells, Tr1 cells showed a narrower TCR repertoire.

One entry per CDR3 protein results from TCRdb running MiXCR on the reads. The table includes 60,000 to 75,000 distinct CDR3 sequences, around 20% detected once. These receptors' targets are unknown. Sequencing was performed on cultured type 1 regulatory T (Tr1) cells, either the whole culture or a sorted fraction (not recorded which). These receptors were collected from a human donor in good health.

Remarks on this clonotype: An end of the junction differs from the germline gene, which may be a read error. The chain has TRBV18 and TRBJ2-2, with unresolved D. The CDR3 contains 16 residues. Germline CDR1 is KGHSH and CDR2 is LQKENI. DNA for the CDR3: TGTGTCAGCTCACCAAATCCGAGCACCGACACCGGGGAGCTGTTTTTT. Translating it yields CVSSPNPSTDTGELFF.

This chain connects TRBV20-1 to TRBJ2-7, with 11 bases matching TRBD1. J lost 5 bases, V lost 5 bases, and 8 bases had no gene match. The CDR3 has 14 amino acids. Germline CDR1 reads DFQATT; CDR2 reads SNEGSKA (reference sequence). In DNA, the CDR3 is TGCAGTGCTGTGTCGGGACAGGGGGTTCACGAGCAGTACTTC. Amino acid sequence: CSAVSGQGVHEQYF.